Reported below is one TCR beta chain. Profiled with immunoSEQ multiplex PCR; TCRdb holds only in-frame clones, not every one. The sample consists of 2 million to 2.5 million clones, about 95% of them appearing once. The data stem from a study of shared clonotypes between healthy human individuals. Terminally differentiated effector memory CD45RA+ cells were left out of the naive CD8 fraction, which was CD45RO-negative and positively selected for CCR7. Germline assignment: CDR1 MDHEN and CDR2 SYDVKM. Trimming pared 6 bases from V and 0 bases from J, leaving 8 bases between. There are 14 residues in the CDR3.

The rearrangement uses TRBV28 and TRBJ1-4; no clear D gene. The TCR was taken from a man between 18 and 29 years old in good health. The sample was naive CD8+ T cells sorted from blood. CDR3 in DNA: TGTGCCAGCAGGGATACCGCAACTAATGAAAAACTGTTTTTT. It codes for CASRDTATNEKLFF. The full variable domain, rest sourced from reference TRBV28 and TRBJ1-4, is DVKVTQSSRYLVKRTGEKVFLECVQDMDHENMFWYRQDPGLGLRLIYFSYDVKMKEKGDIPEGYSVSREKKERFSLILESASTNQTSMYLCASRDTATNEKLFFGSGTQLSVL.